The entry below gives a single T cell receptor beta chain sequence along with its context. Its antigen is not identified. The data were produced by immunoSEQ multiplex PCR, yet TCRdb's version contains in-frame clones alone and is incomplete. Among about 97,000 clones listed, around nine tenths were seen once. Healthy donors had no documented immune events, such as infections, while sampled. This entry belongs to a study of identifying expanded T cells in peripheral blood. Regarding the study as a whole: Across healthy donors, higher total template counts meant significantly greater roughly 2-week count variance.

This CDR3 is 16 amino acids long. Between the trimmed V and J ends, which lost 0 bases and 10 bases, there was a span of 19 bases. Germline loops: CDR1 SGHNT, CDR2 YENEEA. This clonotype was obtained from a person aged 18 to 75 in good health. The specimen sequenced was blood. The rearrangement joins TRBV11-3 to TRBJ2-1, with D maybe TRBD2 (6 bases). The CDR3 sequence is CASSLDGRGGVDEQFF. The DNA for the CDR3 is TGTGCCAGCAGCTTAGATGGGCGTGGAGGGGTCGACGAGCAGTTCTTC.